These 18 T cell receptor beta chains originate from one sample sequenced in a study of blood T cell repertoires in COVID-19. Some clones are missing from TCRdb's copy, which holds only in-frame ones; the method was immunoSEQ multiplex PCR. Of roughly 15,000 clones in the sample, 75% to 85% are singletons; the top ten hold around 26%. Material for sequencing was peripheral blood. Every receptor here comes from a woman between 45 and 65 years old with active or convalescent COVID-19.

The CDR3 sequence is CASSSTYEQYF. CDR3 coding DNA: TGTGCCAGCAGCTCAACCTACGAGCAGTACTTC. This chain links TRBV5-6 with TRBJ2-7; the D is unclear. Germline lookup yields CDR1 SGHDT and CDR2 YYEEEE. This CDR3 region has 11 residues. The V end lost 3 bases, the J end lost 2 bases, and 3 bases lay between the germline ends.

The chain couples TRBV11-2 to TRBJ1-2; no clear D. CDR3 length equals 12 residues. V was trimmed by 6 bases and J by 4 bases, leaving 9 bases between them. CDR1 and CDR2 (germline): SGHAT, FQNNGV. CDR3: CASRKESYGYTF. Here the CDR3 DNA reads TGTGCCAGCAGGAAGGAGAGCTATGGCTACACCTTC.

The chain recombines TRBV28 with TRBJ2-5, with TRBD2 matching 7 bases. Germline V CDR1 and CDR2: MDHEN, SYDVKM. The V segment lost 1 base and the J segment 0 bases; nucleotides outside the gene matches: 5. The CDR3 consists of 16 residues. DNA for the CDR3: TGTGCCAGCAGTTTATTCCCTAGCGGCTACCAAGAGACCCAGTACTTC. Its translation: CASSLFPSGYQETQYF.

J is TRBJ2-7 and V is TRBV28; tentative D call: TRBD2 (5 bases). The length of the CDR3 is 13 residues. The V end was cut by 5 bases, the J end by 5 bases, with 13 bases between. Germline V gene data show CDR1 as MDHEN and CDR2 as SYDVKM. CDR3 sequence reads: CASSRATRNEQYF. CDR3 nucleotides: TGTGCCAGCAGTCGGGCAACTAGGAACGAGCAGTACTTC.

The chain links TRBV18 to TRBJ2-3, with a tentative D call TRBD1 (6 bases). Germline V lookup: CDR1 KGHSH, CDR2 LQKENI. CDR3 length equals 15 residues. The V end was cut by 6 bases, the J end by 3 bases, with 16 bases between. The CDR3 DNA reads TGTGCCAGCTCTTCCCAGGGCAGGGGTACAGATACGCAGTATTTT. Amino acids: CASSSQGRGTDTQYF. Drawing the rest from reference TRBV18 and TRBJ2-3, the complete variable domain is NAGVMQNPRHLVRRRGQEARLRCSPMKGHSHVYWYRQLPEEGLKFMVYLQKENIIDESGMPKERFSAEFPKEGPSILRIQQVVRGDSAAYFCASSSQGRGTDTQYFGPGTRLTVL.

This chain joins TRBV9 and TRBJ2-3; 10 bases line up with TRBD1. The V and J ends lost 4 bases and 1 base, in that order; junction bases with no gene match: 6. The CDR3 runs 16 residues. CDR1 SGDLS and CDR2 YYNGEE come from the germline V gene. CDR3 sequence reads: CASSLPGTGGTDTQYF. The CDR3 nucleotides read TGTGCCAGCAGCCTCCCCGGGACAGGGGGCACAGATACGCAGTATTTT.

This clone was detected once. V gene TRBV30 combines with J gene TRBJ1-4; D ambiguous. Germline V gives CDR1 GTSNPN, CDR2 SVGIG (reference sequence). V lost 0 bases to trimming and J lost 8 bases, with 13 bases between them. The CDR3 spans 14 residues. CDR3 nucleotides: TGTGCCTGGAGTGTACCGGCCACTAGGGAAAAACTGTTTTTT. Residues: CAWSVPATREKLFF.

The chain combines TRBV10-1 with TRBJ2-3; D is unclear. This CDR3 comprises 12 residues. The germline V gene encodes CDR1 WNHNN and CDR2 SYGVQD (reference sequence). V lost 6 bases and J 0 bases, leaving 4 bases between the germline ends. The CDR3 region has the DNA TGCGCCAGCAGCTATAGCACAGATACGCAGTATTTT. This encodes CASSYSTDTQYF.

V and J are TRBV24-1 and TRBJ2-1; 8 bases align to TRBD1. CDR1 and CDR2 from the germline V gene are KGHDR and SFDVKD. V was pared by 7 bases and J by 2 bases, with 3 bases of the junction left unmatched. CDR3 length: 14 amino acids. DNA for the CDR3: TGTGCCACCAGCGGACAGGGCCCCTACAATGAGCAGTTCTTC. Protein product: CATSGQGPYNEQFF.

To note about this clone: An end of the junction does not agree with germline; a read error may underlie this. V gene TRBV10-1 combines with J gene TRBJ2-5; 14 bases fit TRBD2. The germline gives CDR1 WNHNN, CDR2 SYGVQD (reference sequence). The CDR3 runs to 17 residues. The CDR3 loop is CASSEPGLAGDLQKQHF. CDR3 DNA sequence: TGCGCCAGCAGTGAGCCGGGACTAGCGGGGGACCTCCAGAAACAGCACTTC.

This clone appeared once. The V call is TRBV2, the J call TRBJ1-4, with D perhaps TRBD1 (6 bases). Germline CDR1 is SNHLY and CDR2 is FYNNEI. Trimming removed 6 bases at V and 5 bases at J, with 16 bases between. The CDR3 runs to 15 residues. CDR3 in amino acids: CASSYLDRMNEKLFF. CDR3 DNA sequence: TGTGCCAGCAGCTATTTGGACAGAATGAATGAAAAACTGTTTTTT.

V is TRBV10-3 and J is TRBJ2-3, with 11 bases identical to TRBD2. The CDR3 spans 18 residues. Germline loops: CDR1 ENHRY, CDR2 SYGVKD. V lost 5 bases, J lost 2 bases, and 12 bases stayed unmatched. The CDR3 region is CAISSGLAEETPTDTQYF. CDR3 DNA sequence: TGTGCCATCAGTTCGGGACTAGCGGAAGAGACCCCCACAGATACGCAGTATTTT.

As DNA, the CDR3 is TGTGCCAGCAGTACAGGGGGCCCTGAAGCTTTCTTT. Its translation is CASSTGGPEAFF. This rearrangement joins TRBV12-3 or TRBV12-4 to TRBJ1-1; 9 bases are a match to TRBD1. V gave up 5 bases and J gave up 6 bases; unmatched junction bases: 1. The CDR3 loop spans 12 amino acids.

The rearrangement links TRBV3-1 (or the pseudogene TRBV3-2) to TRBJ2-4; 9 bases align to TRBD1. Germline V gene lookup returns CDR1 LGHDT and CDR2 YNNKEL (reference sequence). The CDR3 sequence is 18 residues long. V lost 0 bases, J lost 6 bases, and 12 bases stayed unmatched. In DNA, the CDR3 is TGTGCCAGCAGCCAAGATCTTATTTGGGACAGGGCGGTAAACATTCAGTACTTC. Translation gives CASSQDLIWDRAVNIQYF.

This clone has a handful of counts. The chain joins TRBV5-6 to TRBJ2-7; 7 nucleotides match TRBD2. The CDR3 has 13 amino acids. With 4 bases clipped from V and 2 bases from J, the junction kept 3 bases outside the gene matches. CDR1 and CDR2 from the germline V gene are SGHDT and YYEEEE. The CDR3 sequence: CASSPGLTYEQYF. DNA of the CDR3: TGTGCCAGCAGCCCGGGACTAACCTACGAGCAGTACTTC.

This clone occurred a few times. The gene calls are TRBV18 and TRBJ2-5; 13 bases are a match to TRBD2. The CDR3 has 19 residues. With V trimmed by 0 bases and J by 4 bases, 11 bases remained unmatched. Germline values: CDR1 KGHSH, CDR2 LQKENI. The CDR3 sequence is CASSPPATSGRPRGETQYF. The CDR3 bases are TGTGCCAGCTCACCACCGGCGACTAGCGGGAGGCCAAGGGGAGAGACCCAGTACTTC.

This CDR3 is CASRVTGALGNTIYF. The CDR3 DNA sequence: TGTGCCAGTCGCGTGACAGGCGCCCTCGGAAACACCATATATTTT. The J gene is TRBJ1-3, the V gene TRBV19; D is perhaps TRBD1 (6 bases). The V and J ends lost 8 bases and 4 bases respectively, with 18 bases between them. Germline lookup yields CDR1 LNHDA and CDR2 SQIVND (reference sequence). CDR3 length equals 15 residues. The entire variable domain, with the rest obtained from reference TRBV19 and TRBJ1-3, is as follows: DGGITQSPKYLFRKEGQNVTLSCEQNLNHDAMYWYRQDPGQGLRLIYYSQIVNDFQKGDIAEGYSVSREKKESFPLTVTSAQKNPTAFYLCASRVTGALGNTIYFGEGSWLTVV.

In its sample, this clone was seen a few times. The J gene is TRBJ1-5, the V gene TRBV18, with D possibly being TRBD1 (5 bases). Trimming removed 1 base at V and 0 bases at J, with 19 bases between. This CDR3 region has 19 residues. Germline V CDR1 and CDR2: KGHSH, LQKENI. Written as DNA, the CDR3 is TGTGCCAGCTCACCACGGGAGGTAGGCGACAGTTTTAGCAATCAGCCCCAGCATTTT. Encoded protein: CASSPREVGDSFSNQPQHF.